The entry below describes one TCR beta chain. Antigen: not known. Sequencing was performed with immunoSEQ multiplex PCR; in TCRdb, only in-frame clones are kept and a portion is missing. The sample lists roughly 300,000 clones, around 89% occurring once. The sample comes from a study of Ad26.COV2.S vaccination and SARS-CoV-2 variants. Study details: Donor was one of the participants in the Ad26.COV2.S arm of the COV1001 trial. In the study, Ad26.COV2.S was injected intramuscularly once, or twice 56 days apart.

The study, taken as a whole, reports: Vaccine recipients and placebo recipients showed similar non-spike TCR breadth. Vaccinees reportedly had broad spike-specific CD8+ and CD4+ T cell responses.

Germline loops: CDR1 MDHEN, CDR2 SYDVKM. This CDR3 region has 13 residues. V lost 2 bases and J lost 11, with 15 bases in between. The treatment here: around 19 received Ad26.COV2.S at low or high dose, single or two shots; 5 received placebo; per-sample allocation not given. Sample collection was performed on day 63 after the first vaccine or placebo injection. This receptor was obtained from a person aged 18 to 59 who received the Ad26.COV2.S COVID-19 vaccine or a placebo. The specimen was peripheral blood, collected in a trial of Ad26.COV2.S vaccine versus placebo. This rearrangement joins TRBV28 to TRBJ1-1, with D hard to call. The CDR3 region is CASSLKTPKKAFF. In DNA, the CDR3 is TGTGCCAGCAGTTTAAAGACCCCTAAGAAGGCTTTCTTT.